A single sample is the source of the 21 T cell receptor beta chains below, sequenced in a study of T cell responses to AZD1222 COVID-19 vaccine. Sequencing used immunoSEQ multiplex PCR; TCRdb keeps in-frame clones, though not all of them. Among 25,000 to 35,000 clones listed, approximately 89% were seen once. Specimen: peripheral blood, collected on day 0 of AZD1222 vaccination. These receptors were obtained from an adult in good health.

The chain employs TRBV7-2 and TRBJ1-2, with D tentatively TRBD1 (5 bases). Germline V lookup: CDR1 SGHTA, CDR2 FQGNSA. V lost 3 bases, J lost 0 bases, and 17 bases lay in between. The CDR3 sequence is 17 residues long. CDR3 amino acids: CASSFPQGGDTNYGYTF. CDR3 DNA: TGTGCCAGCAGCTTTCCGCAGGGAGGTGATACTAACTATGGCTACACCTTC. Together with reference TRBV7-2 and TRBJ1-2, the CDR3 gives the full variable domain: GAGVSQSPSNKVTEKGKDVELRCDPISGHTALYWYRQSLGQGLEFLIYFQGNSAPDKSGLPSDRFSAERTGGSVSTLTIQRTQQEDSAVYLCASSFPQGGDTNYGYTFGSGTRLTVV.

The chain links TRBV19 to TRBJ1-4, with 8 nucleotides matching TRBD1. Per germline, CDR1 LNHDA and CDR2 SQIVND (reference sequence). This CDR3 spans 15 amino acids. The V gene end was trimmed by 7 bases and the J gene end by 8 bases; junction bases not matched to a gene: 12. CDR3 region: CASTYLTGVREKLFF. Here the CDR3 DNA reads TGTGCCAGTACTTACCTGACAGGGGTAAGAGAAAAACTGTTTTTT. Using reference TRBV19 and TRBJ1-4 for the parts outside the CDR3, the full variable domain is DGGITQSPKYLFRKEGQNVTLSCEQNLNHDAMYWYRQDPGQGLRLIYYSQIVNDFQKGDIAEGYSVSREKKESFPLTVTSAQKNPTAFYLCASTYLTGVREKLFFGSGTQLSVL.

The chain employs TRBV15 and TRBJ2-7, with a tentative D call TRBD1 (5 bases). The CDR3 loop spans 15 amino acids. CDR1 and CDR2 (germline): LNHNV, YYDKDF (reference sequence). V shed 0 bases and J shed 2 bases, with 11 bases lying between them. Here the CDR3 reads CATSREAGLTYEQYF. In nucleotides, the CDR3 is TGTGCCACCAGCAGAGAAGCAGGGCTAACCTACGAGCAGTACTTC.

The gene calls are TRBV25-1 and TRBJ1-2; perhaps TRBD1 as D (6 bases). In germline, CDR1 is MGHDK, CDR2 SYGVNS. CDR3 length: 12 residues. The V and J ends lost 7 bases and 7 bases respectively, with 13 bases between them. The CDR3 is CASTGGVAGYTF. The DNA for the CDR3 is TGTGCCAGCACGGGGGGCGTTGCTGGCTACACCTTC.

This CDR3 is CASSLGGGGNEQFF. For the CDR3, the DNA is TGTGCCAGCAGCTTAGGAGGGGGCGGGAATGAGCAGTTCTTC. V gene TRBV7-2 combines with J gene TRBJ2-1; TRBD1 agrees at 7 bases. The CDR3 has 14 amino acids. Trimming took 1 base from V and 7 from J; bases not matched to a gene: 4. The germline CDR1 and CDR2 sequences are SGHTA and FQGNSA.

With regard to this clone: In the same sample, other DNA sequences code for this CDR3. The CDR3 is CASCGVVGPRGELFF. CDR3 nucleotide sequence: TGTGCCAGCTGCGGTGTTGTGGGACCCCGGGGGGAGCTGTTTTTT. The rearrangement links TRBV9 to TRBJ2-2; the D call may be TRBD1 or TRBD2 (5 bases each). The V gene lost 7 bases and the J gene lost 8 bases, with 21 bases spanning the gap. Germline CDR1 and CDR2: SGDLS and YYNGEE. The CDR3 is 15 amino acids.

This clone was picked up one time. V and J are TRBV11-3 and TRBJ2-2; D ambiguous. The CDR3 is made up of 12 amino acids. The ends were cut back, 5 bases at V and 6 bases at J, with 7 bases in the middle. The germline V gene encodes CDR1 SGHNT and CDR2 YENEEA. The CDR3 protein is CASSPGSGELFF. The CDR3 DNA reads as TGTGCCAGCAGCCCCGGATCCGGGGAGCTGTTTTTT.

This chain uses TRBV6-1 with TRBJ1-2, with D perhaps TRBD1 (5 bases). CDR1 is MNHNS and CDR2 is SASEGT in the germline V gene. The CDR3 is 14 residues long. V gave up 5 bases and J gave up 8 bases, with 18 bases separating them. In DNA, the CDR3 is TGTGCCAGCAGTTCCCGGGGGGGGTATAGAGGCTACACCTTC. Amino acid sequence: CASSSRGGYRGYTF.

The rearrangement uses TRBV7-6 and TRBJ2-2, with D perhaps matching TRBD2 (6 bases). The CDR3 is 15 residues long. The germline V gene has CDR1 SGHVS and CDR2 FNYEAQ. The germline V and J ends were trimmed by 2 bases and 7 bases, with 14 bases remaining between them. CDR3 sequence reads: CASSLSGLFLGELFF. Written as DNA, the CDR3 is TGTGCCAGCAGCTTATCGGGACTCTTTCTCGGGGAGCTGTTTTTT.

J is TRBJ1-1 and V is TRBV11-3; D gene uncertain. Germline V gene sequence: CDR1 SGHNT, CDR2 YENEEA. V was cut by 5 bases and J by 1 base, with 8 bases left in between. The CDR3 consists of 13 residues. The CDR3 is CASSEDPNTEAFF. The DNA for the CDR3 is TGTGCCAGCAGCGAAGACCCGAACACTGAAGCTTTCTTT.

The rearrangement links TRBV19 to TRBJ1-1; unclear D gene. Germline V gives CDR1 LNHDA, CDR2 SQIVND (reference sequence). The CDR3 is made up of 14 amino acids. The V end was cut by 8 bases, the J end by 1 base, with 14 bases between. CDR3 region: CASRPGRRNTEAFF. CDR3 DNA sequence: TGTGCCAGTCGCCCCGGACGGAGGAACACTGAAGCTTTCTTT.

The V call is TRBV14, the J call TRBJ2-7; the D gene is possibly TRBD1 (6 bases). Germline V lookup: CDR1 SGHDN, CDR2 FVKESK. CDR3 size: 16 residues. V lost 4 bases, J lost 5 bases, and 21 bases lay in between. The CDR3 sequence is CASSRGTFSPLDEQYF. The CDR3 DNA reads as TGTGCCAGCAGCCGGGGGACATTCTCCCCCCTGGACGAGCAGTACTTC.

V and J are TRBV5-1 and TRBJ1-2, with no clear D. The CDR3 length is 14 residues. The germline V gene has CDR1 SGHRS and CDR2 YFSETQ. Trimming pared 4 bases from V and 1 base from J, leaving 11 bases between. This CDR3 reads CASSLEGGNYGYTF. CDR3 nucleotide sequence: TGCGCCAGCAGCCTGGAGGGCGGTAACTATGGCTACACCTTC.

V and J are TRBV15 and TRBJ1-5; no firm D call. V lost 0 bases and J lost 4, with 16 bases in between. CDR1 and CDR2 from the germline V gene are LNHNV and YYDKDF (reference sequence). The CDR3 contains 17 residues. The CDR3 spells CATSRDLEGLRNQPQHF. The CDR3, as DNA: TGTGCCACCAGCAGAGATTTAGAGGGTTTGCGGAATCAGCCCCAGCATTTT.

V is TRBV4-2 and J is TRBJ2-5; D possibly corresponds to TRBD2 (5 bases). Trimming pared 0 bases from V and 4 bases from J, leaving 9 bases between. This CDR3 has 14 residues. CDR1 and CDR2 from the germline V gene are LGHNA and YNFKEQ. This CDR3 reads CASSQDLAGETQYF. CDR3 nucleotides: TGTGCCAGCAGCCAAGATCTAGCCGGAGAGACCCAGTACTTC.

The rearrangement links TRBV6-5 to TRBJ1-1; D uncertain. The CDR3 covers 13 residues. Trimming removed 7 bases at V and 5 bases at J, with 14 bases between. The germline gives CDR1 MNHEY, CDR2 SVGAGI. In nucleotides, the CDR3 is TGTGCCAGCACCCTAGACGGCGGGACTGAAGCTTTCTTT. Amino acid sequence: CASTLDGGTEAFF.

The rearrangement links TRBV5-4 to TRBJ1-2, with 8 nucleotides matching TRBD1. Germline trimming cut 4 bases from V and 10 bases from J; bases unmatched to any gene: 9. The CDR3 is made up of 13 amino acids. The germline V gene encodes CDR1 SGHNT and CDR2 YYREEE (reference sequence). CDR3: CASSPDRGSDYTF. The CDR3 bases are TGTGCCAGCAGCCCCGACAGGGGCTCTGACTACACCTTC.

The genes are TRBV6-5 and TRBJ2-5, with TRBD1 matching 8 bases. The CDR3 runs 16 residues. V lost 4 bases, J lost 5 bases, and 12 bases stayed unmatched. Germline CDR1 is MNHEY and CDR2 is SVGAGI. In DNA form, the CDR3 reads TGTGCCAGCAGTTCGCCCCGACAGGGGTCCGGGGAGACCCAGTACTTC. Amino acids: CASSSPRQGSGETQYF.

In this sample, this clone is medium-sized. The rearrangement joins TRBV30 to TRBJ1-6; D possibly corresponds to TRBD1 (6 bases). Germline lookup yields CDR1 GTSNPN and CDR2 SVGIG (reference sequence). The CDR3 runs 14 residues. The germline V and J ends were trimmed by 4 bases and 5 bases, with 12 bases remaining between them. The CDR3 nucleotides read TGTGCCTGGATAGGACAGAGCAATAATTCACCCCTCCACTTT. It is translated as CAWIGQSNNSPLHF.

The rearrangement uses TRBV5-6 and TRBJ1-6; 7 bases are a match to TRBD1. CDR1 and CDR2 (germline): SGHDT, YYEEEE. With 6 bases clipped from V and 0 bases from J, the junction kept 9 bases outside the gene matches. The CDR3 is 17 residues long. The CDR3 coding sequence is TGTGCCAGCATAAGAAGGGACAGAAGCTCCTATAATTCACCCCTCCACTTT. Translating it yields CASIRRDRSSYNSPLHF.

This clone turned up a few times. The chain has TRBV29-1 and TRBJ1-4; the D is unclear. Looked up from germline, CDR1 is SQVTM and CDR2 is ANQGSEA. The CDR3 spans 14 residues. V was cut by 4 bases and J by 4 bases, with 13 bases left in between. The DNA of the CDR3 is TGCAGCGTTGGGGGTAGGAGCCGTAATGAAAAACTGTTTTTT. Translated: CSVGGRSRNEKLFF. The full variable domain, completed using reference TRBV29-1 and TRBJ1-4, is SAVISQKPSRDICQRGTSLTIQCQVDSQVTMMFWYRQQPGQSLTLIATANQGSEATYESGFVIDKFPISRPNLTFSTLTVSNMSPEDSSIYLCSVGGRSRNEKLFFGSGTQLSVL.